This T cell receptor beta chain was sequenced in a study of T cells after yellow fever vaccination. General study results and limits: Bulk-population clonotypes that are abundant could appear as contaminants in FACS-sorted repertoires. Once the booster was given, most primary-vaccination clones reappeared, at 95% to 97% for CD4 and 88% for CD8.

CDR1 is SGHRS and CDR2 is YFSETQ in the germline V gene. The CDR3 consists of 15 residues. The V and J ends lost 6 bases and 5 bases respectively, with 21 bases between them. In regard to this clonotype: Its antigen is unknown.

5'RACE template switching added a universal primer site and UMIs to TCR cDNA. Via MiXCR, TCRdb re-called the 5' RACE reads, giving one row per CDR3 protein. Altogether just under 600,000 distinct CDR3 sequences are present, about 14% being singletons, with the ten largest covering over 11%. This clonotype was sampled from a man aged 30 to 45 who received the YFV17D yellow fever vaccine. The sequencing used PBMCs, collected on the day of the yellow fever booster vaccination. The chain combines TRBV5-1 with TRBJ2-7, with D perhaps matching TRBD1 (6 bases). The CDR3 spells CASISNAGQHHEQYF. CDR3 nucleotide sequence: TGCGCCAGCATCTCCAATGCCGGACAGCACCACGAGCAGTACTTC. Full variable domain (remainder filled in from reference TRBV5-1 and TRBJ2-7): KAGVTQTPRYLIKTRGQQVTLSCSPISGHRSVSWYQQTPGQGLQFLFEYFSETQRNKGNFPGRFSGRQFSNSRSEMNVSTLELGDSALYLCASISNAGQHHEQYFGPGTRLTVT.